This TCR beta chain is from a study of blood T cell repertoires in COVID-19. Germline loops: CDR1 LGHDT, CDR2 YNNKEL (reference sequence). After removal of 7 bases from V and 1 base from J, the junction contained 8 bases not matched to a gene. This CDR3 is 15 amino acids long. Using immunoSEQ multiplex PCR, the repertoire was profiled, and TCRdb retains in-frame clones only, with some absent. The data contain 140,000 or so clones, roughly 85% of them seen just once; the ten biggest clones take up over 2.5%. The rearrangement links TRBV3-1 (or the pseudogene TRBV3-2) to TRBJ1-1, with 8 bases aligning to TRBD1. The specimen was peripheral blood. This clonotype was sampled from a human donor with acute or convalescent COVID-19. The donor label of this sample is uncertain. Here the CDR3 reads CASTLRGQANTEAFF. The CDR3 region has the DNA TGTGCCAGCACTCTACGGGGACAGGCGAACACTGAAGCTTTCTTT.